These 12 T cell receptor beta chains share one sample of origin, sequenced in a study of blood T cell repertoires in COVID-19. Sequencing was performed with immunoSEQ multiplex PCR; in TCRdb, only in-frame clones are kept and a portion is missing. Among some 200,000 clones listed, about 78% were seen once. Sequencing was carried out using peripheral blood. All receptors derive from a woman between 70 and 85 years old with acute or convalescent COVID-19.

The V gene is TRBV21-1, the J gene TRBJ1-3; the D call TRBD1 from the table was never checked on the DNA. TRBV21-1 constitutes a pseudogene. The CDR3 runs 17 residues. This CDR3 is CASSKEGQGAGGNTIYF. For the CDR3, the DNA is TGTGCCAGCAGCAAAGAAGGGCAGGGGGCGGGTGGAAACACCATATATTTT.

The gene calls are TRBV28 and TRBJ2-7; 12 bases align to TRBD2. Per the germline V gene, CDR1 is MDHEN and CDR2 is SYDVKM. This CDR3 comprises 13 residues. The junction had 9 bases not matched to a gene; V was cut back by 6 bases and J by 12 bases. The CDR3, as DNA: TGTGCCAGCAGAGGACTAGCGGGGCCGACTTCGTACTTC. As protein: CASRGLAGPTSYF.

The chain has TRBV19 and TRBJ2-7, with 9 bases identical to TRBD2. The junction had 9 bases not matched to a gene; V was cut back by 10 bases and J by 5 bases. CDR3 length equals 13 residues. The germline V gene has CDR1 LNHDA and CDR2 SQIVND (reference sequence). The CDR3 sequence is CATPAGGADEQYF. The CDR3 bases are TGTGCCACCCCAGCGGGAGGTGCCGACGAGCAGTACTTC.

The chain employs TRBV7-2 and TRBJ1-5; D is unresolved. There are 13 residues in the CDR3. The V end was cut by 3 bases, the J end by 5 bases, with 8 bases between. Germline V lookup: CDR1 SGHTA, CDR2 FQGNSA. The CDR3 spells CASSLNGDQPQHF. The CDR3 DNA follows: TGTGCCAGCAGCTTGAACGGGGATCAGCCCCAGCATTTT.

The V and J genes are TRBV11-2 and TRBJ1-5, with 7 bases lining up with TRBD1. Germline V gives CDR1 SGHAT, CDR2 FQNNGV. There are 15 residues in the CDR3. The J segment lost 5 bases and the V segment lost 5 bases, leaving 9 bases of the junction unmatched. CDR3 nucleotides: TGTGCCAGCAGCCCGAAACAGGGGACGGATCAGCCCCAGCATTTT. Translation: CASSPKQGTDQPQHF.

This clone was picked up one time. The J gene is TRBJ2-3, the V gene TRBV5-1; a possible D gene is TRBD1 (5 bases). The CDR3 runs 14 residues. The germline gives CDR1 SGHRS, CDR2 YFSETQ. Trimming took off 0 bases at V and 6 bases at J, with 11 bases between the two ends. The CDR3 loop is CASSLEAGLDTQYF. The DNA for the CDR3 is TGCGCCAGCAGCTTGGAGGCAGGGCTGGATACGCAGTATTTT.

The genes are TRBV5-1 and TRBJ2-1, with unresolved D. The CDR3 runs to 14 residues. Trimming took 5 bases from V and 5 from J, leaving 14 bases between them. Germline lookup yields CDR1 SGHRS and CDR2 YFSETQ. CDR3 DNA sequence: TGCGCCAGCAGAGCTTGGCAGGAACACAATGAGCAGTTCTTC. The encoded protein is CASRAWQEHNEQFF.

The chain links TRBV11-2 to TRBJ2-7, with D hard to call. Germline-derived CDR1 and CDR2 are SGHAT and FQNNGV. The CDR3 extends over 12 amino acids. V shed 0 bases and J shed 3 bases, with 3 bases lying between them. As DNA, the CDR3 is TGTGCCAGCAGCTTAGATCGCTACGAGCAGTACTTC. Translating gives CASSLDRYEQYF.

Note on this clone: This sample also contains other DNA sequences that code for the same CDR3. The chain employs TRBV7-2 and TRBJ2-7; no firm D call. The CDR3 is made up of 14 amino acids. V was pared by 0 bases and J by 0 bases, with 6 bases between. Per germline, CDR1 SGHTA and CDR2 FQGNSA. The CDR3 DNA sequence: TGTGCCAGCAGCTTAGCTCAGATCTCCTACGAGCAGTACTTC. Its protein is CASSLAQISYEQYF.

The chain employs TRBV7-2 and TRBJ1-5; TRBD1 agrees at 9 bases. CDR3 size: 15 residues. Germline CDR1 and CDR2: SGHTA and FQGNSA. The ends lost 5 bases at V and 5 bases at J; junction bases unmatched: 7. In DNA, the CDR3 is TGTGCCAGCAGCGGCCGGGACAGGGTATATCAGCCCCAGCATTTT. It is translated as CASSGRDRVYQPQHF.

The CDR3, as DNA: TGTGCCAGCAGCGCGGGACTAGCGGGAAATGAGCAGTTCTTC. It specifies CASSAGLAGNEQFF. The gene calls are TRBV7-7 and TRBJ2-1, with TRBD2 identical over 13 bases. Trimming at V came to 5 bases and at J to 7 bases, leaving 2 bases not matched to a gene. The CDR3 runs to 14 residues. The germline gives CDR1 SSHAT, CDR2 FNYEAQ (reference sequence).

This chain links TRBV19 with TRBJ1-6; no clear D gene. The CDR3 is made up of 14 amino acids. Looked up from germline, CDR1 is LNHDA and CDR2 is SQIVND (reference sequence). Between the trimmed V and J ends, which lost 1 base and 5 bases, there was a span of 6 bases. As DNA, the CDR3 is TGTGCCAGTAGTATAGCGTCAGATAATTCACCCCTCCACTTT. This gives the protein CASSIASDNSPLHF.